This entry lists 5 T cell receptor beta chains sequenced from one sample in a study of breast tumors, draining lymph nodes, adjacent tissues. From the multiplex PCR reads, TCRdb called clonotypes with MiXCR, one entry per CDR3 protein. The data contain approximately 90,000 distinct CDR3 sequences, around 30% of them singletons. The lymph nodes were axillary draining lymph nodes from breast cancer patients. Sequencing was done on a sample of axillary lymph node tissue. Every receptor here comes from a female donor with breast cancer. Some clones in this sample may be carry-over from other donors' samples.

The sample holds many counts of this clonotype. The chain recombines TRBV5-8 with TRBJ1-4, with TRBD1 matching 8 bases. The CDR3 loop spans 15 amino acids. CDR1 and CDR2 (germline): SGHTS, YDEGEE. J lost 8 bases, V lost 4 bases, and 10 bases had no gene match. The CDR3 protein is CASSPGQGGEEKLFF. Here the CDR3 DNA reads TGTGCCAGCAGCCCTGGACAGGGTGGTGAGGAAAAACTGTTTTTT.

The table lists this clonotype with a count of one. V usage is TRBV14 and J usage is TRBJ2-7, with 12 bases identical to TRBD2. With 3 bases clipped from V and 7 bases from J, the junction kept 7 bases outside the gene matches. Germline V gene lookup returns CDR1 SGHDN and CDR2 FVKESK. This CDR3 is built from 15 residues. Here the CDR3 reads CASSQWLAGGGEQYF. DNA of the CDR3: TGTGCCAGCAGCCAGTGGCTAGCGGGAGGGGGTGAGCAGTACTTC.

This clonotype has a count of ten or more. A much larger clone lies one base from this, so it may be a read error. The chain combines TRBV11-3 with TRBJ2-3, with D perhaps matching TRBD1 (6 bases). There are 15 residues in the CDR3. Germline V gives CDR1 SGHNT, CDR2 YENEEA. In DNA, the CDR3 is TGTGCCGGCAGCTTAGAGGGGGTTAGCACAGATACGCAGTATTTT. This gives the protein CAGSLEGVSTDTQYF. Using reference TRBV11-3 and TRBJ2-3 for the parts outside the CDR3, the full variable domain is EAGVVQSPRYKIIEKKQPVAFWCNPISGHNTLYWYLQNLGQGPELLIRYENEEAVDDSQLPKDRFSAERLKGVDSTLKIQPAELGDSAVYLCAGSLEGVSTDTQYFGPGTRLTVL.

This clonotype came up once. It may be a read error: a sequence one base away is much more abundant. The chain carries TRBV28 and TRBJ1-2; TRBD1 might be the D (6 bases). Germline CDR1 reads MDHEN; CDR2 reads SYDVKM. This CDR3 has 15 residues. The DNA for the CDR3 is TGTGTCAGCAGTTTAGCGGGGGCGATTCGGTATGGCTACACCTTC. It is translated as CVSSLAGAIRYGYTF.

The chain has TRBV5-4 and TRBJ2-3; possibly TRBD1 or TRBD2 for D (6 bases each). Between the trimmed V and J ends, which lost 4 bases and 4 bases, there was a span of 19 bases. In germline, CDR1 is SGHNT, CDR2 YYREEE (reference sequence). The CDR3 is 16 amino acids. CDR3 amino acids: CASSPRGVGGADTQYF. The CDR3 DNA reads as TGTGCCAGCAGCCCCAGAGGGGTCGGGGGCGCAGATACGCAGTATTTT.